These T cell receptor beta chains were read from a single sample in a study of T cells after yellow fever vaccination. Each CDR3 protein gets one entry after TCRdb re-called the 5' RACE reads with MiXCR. The sample includes hundreds of thousands of distinct CDR3 sequences, approximately 13% of them seen just once. Sequenced here: PBMCs, sampled on the day of the yellow fever booster vaccination. All receptors come from a man under 40 who received the YFV17D yellow fever vaccine. Each CDR3 is given with its conserved first and last residue. A D gene is named only where the DNA matches it firmly. Not all rows give a size; the values are once, few, many and, for expanded clones, a class.

clone size	D gene	V gene	J gene	CDR3 protein	CDR3 DNA
few	TRBD2	TRBV20-1	TRBJ2-3	CSAQRGGRDTQYF	TGCAGTGCCCAAAGGGGCGGGAGGGATACGCAGTATTTT
.	.	TRBV11-1	TRBJ1-1	CASSLATGQSLNTEAFF	TGTGCCAGCAGCTTAGCGACCGGGCAGAGCTTGAACACTGAAGCTTTCTTT
.	.	TRBV11-2	TRBJ2-7	CASSPWSGNRYEQYF	TGTGCCAGCAGCCCTTGGTCCGGGAACCGTTACGAGCAGTACTTC
.	.	TRBV5-1	TRBJ1-5	CASSLLPTTGNQPQHF	TGCGCCAGCAGCCTCTTGCCTACCACAGGCAATCAGCCCCAGCATTTT
many	.	TRBV29-1	TRBJ2-7	CSVADSYEQYF	TGCAGCGTTGCCGACTCCTACGAGCAGTACTTC
many	TRBD2	TRBV12-3/TRBV12-4	TRBJ2-7	CASSARLAGFYEQYF	TGTGCCAGCAGCGCCAGACTAGCGGGTTTCTACGAGCAGTACTTC
.	.	TRBV7-9	TRBJ2-6	CARGGSGANVLTF	TGTGCTAGAGGCGGCTCTGGGGCCAACGTCCTGACTTTC
.	TRBD1	TRBV10-1	TRBJ2-1	CASSSRTGGMNEQFF	TGCGCCAGCAGTTCAAGGACAGGGGGCATGAATGAGCAGTTCTTC
few	.	TRBV7-9	TRBJ2-7	CASSLAGTSNYEQYF	TGTGCCAGCAGCTTAGCCGGGACTTCGAACTACGAGCAGTACTTC
few	TRBD1	TRBV25-1	TRBJ1-1	CASSKGGLDTEAFF	TGTGCCAGCAGTAAAGGGGGCTTAGACACTGAAGCTTTCTTT
few	TRBD2	TRBV4-1	TRBJ2-1	CASSQEMNYWIASGSFNEQFF	TGCGCCAGCAGCCAAGAAATGAACTATTGGATTGCTAGCGGGAGTTTCAATGAGCAGTTCTTC
many	TRBD1	TRBV7-2	TRBJ1-1	CASSFQGALTEAFF	TGTGCCAGCAGCTTTCAGGGGGCATTGACTGAAGCTTTCTTT
.	TRBD2	TRBV20-1	TRBJ2-1	CSALAGVVNEQFF	TGCAGTGCACTAGCGGGAGTTGTCAATGAGCAGTTCTTC
.	.	TRBV7-2	TRBJ2-4	CAGEGAALAKNIQYF	TGTGCCGGAGAGGGAGCCGCCCTGGCCAAAAACATTCAGTACTTC
few	.	TRBV5-1	TRBJ2-7	CASSLVPQSSYEQYF	TGCGCCAGCAGCTTGGTACCCCAAAGCTCCTACGAGCAGTACTTC
.	TRBD2	TRBV6-5	TRBJ2-1	CASSSFHSGPTYNEQFF	TGTGCCAGCAGTTCCTTTCATAGCGGGCCCACCTACAATGAGCAGTTCTTC
few	.	TRBV29-1	TRBJ2-6	CSVIRAGANVLTF	TGCAGCGTGATTAGGGCCGGGGCCAACGTCCTGACTTTC
.	TRBD1	TRBV5-6	TRBJ1-1	CASSSTGGLDTEAFF	TGTGCCAGCAGCTCGACAGGGGGTTTGGACACTGAAGCTTTCTTT
.	.	TRBV6-2/TRBV6-3	TRBJ1-5	CASSSGGRQHF	TGTGCCAGCAGTTCTGGGGGCCGCCAGCATTTT
few	.	TRBV18	TRBJ1-1	CASSPLASGGKNTEAFF	TGTGCCAGCTCACCACTGGCAAGCGGGGGGAAAAACACTGAAGCTTTCTTT
.	.	TRBV29-1	TRBJ2-3	CSVEDRVDTQYF	TGCAGCGTTGAAGACAGGGTAGATACGCAGTATTTT
.	.	TRBV4-3	TRBJ2-5	CASSHGPLGEKETQYF	TGCGCCAGCAGCCATGGACCCCTCGGGGAAAAAGAGACCCAGTACTTC
.	.	TRBV18	TRBJ1-6	CASSRLGNSPLHF	TGTGCCAGCTCCCGACTAGGGAATTCACCCCTCCACTTT
few	.	TRBV4-3	TRBJ2-7	CASSQGWKSSYEQYF	TGCGCCAGCAGCCAAGGGTGGAAAAGCTCCTACGAGCAGTACTTC
many	.	TRBV11-1	TRBJ2-1	CASSTGSNEQFF	TGTGCCAGCAGCACTGGGTCCAATGAGCAGTTCTTC
few	.	TRBV5-4	TRBJ2-5	CASSLESGRLETQYF	TGTGCCAGCAGCTTGGAGTCAGGGAGATTGGAGACCCAGTACTTC
.	TRBD1	TRBV5-1	TRBJ2-2	CASSFPPGTGNTGELFF	TGCGCCAGCAGCTTTCCCCCCGGGACAGGGAATACCGGGGAGCTGTTTTTT